The present entry profiles one TCR beta chain with its context. Its antigen is undetermined. These data come from a study of STAT5B mutations in CD4+ large granular lymphocyte leukemia. Germline loops: CDR1 GTSNPN, CDR2 SVGIG (reference sequence). The J segment lost 4 bases and the V segment lost 7 bases, leaving 7 bases of the junction unmatched. There are 13 residues in the CDR3. Points from the study as a whole: Top patient clones used TRBV06 genes more often: 8/27 versus 2/35 in controls. Patient CD4-sorted repertoires stayed more clonal than healthy ones after leukemic-clone removal.

Sequenced by immunoSEQ multiplex PCR; TCRdb stores in-frame clones only, minus some. The table lists roughly 36,000 clones, less than 70% of them singletons. The clonotype originates from a human donor in good health. Material: CD4+ T cells from blood buffy coats. The rearrangement links TRBV30 to TRBJ1-2; 9 nucleotides agree with TRBD1. This CDR3 reads CAFGQGSGYGYTF. The CDR3 DNA follows: TGTGCCTTCGGACAGGGGAGTGGCTATGGCTACACCTTC.